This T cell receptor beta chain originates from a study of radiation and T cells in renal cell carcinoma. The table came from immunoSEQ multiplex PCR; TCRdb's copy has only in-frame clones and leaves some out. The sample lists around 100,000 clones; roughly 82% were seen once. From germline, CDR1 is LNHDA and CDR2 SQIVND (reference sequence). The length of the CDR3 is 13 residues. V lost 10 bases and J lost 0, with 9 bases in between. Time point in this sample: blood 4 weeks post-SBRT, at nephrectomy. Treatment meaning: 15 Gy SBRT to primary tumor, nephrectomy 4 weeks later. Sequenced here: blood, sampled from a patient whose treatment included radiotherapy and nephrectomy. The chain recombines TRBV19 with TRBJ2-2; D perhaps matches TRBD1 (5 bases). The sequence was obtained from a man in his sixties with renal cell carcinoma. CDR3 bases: TGTGCCACCACGACAGCGAACACCGGGGAGCTGTTTTTT. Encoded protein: CATTTANTGELFF.